The 5 T cell receptor beta chains presented below share a single source sample, sequenced in a study of human CD8 memory T cell subsets. Generation of TCR beta libraries used UMI-labeled 5' RACE. TCRdb reprocessed the 5' RACE reads and keeps a single row for each CDR3 protein, giving no DNA. In total, the table holds 6,500 to 8,000 distinct CDR3 sequences. Material for sequencing was CD8+ T cells from PBMCs. The receptors stem from a human donor in good health.

The rearrangement links TRBV28 to TRBJ1-2; TCRdb's D gene call, TRBD1, goes unchecked for lack of DNA. Germline values: CDR1 MDHEN, CDR2 SYDVKM. The CDR3 sequence is 14 residues long. This CDR3 reads CASSLGLEIYGYTF.

The J gene is TRBJ2-1, the V gene TRBV30; without DNA, the TCRdb call of TRBD1 cannot be checked. Per germline, CDR1 GTSNPN and CDR2 SVGIG (reference sequence). This CDR3 spans 14 amino acids. CDR3: CAWSTEDSANEQFF.

The chain combines TRBV11-2 with TRBJ2-3. The V gene's germline CDR1 is SGHAT and CDR2 FQNNGV. The CDR3 spans 11 residues. CDR3 in amino acids: CASSAEVTQYF.

The chain links TRBV7-2 to TRBJ2-7. The CDR3 length is 15 residues. Germline CDR1 reads SGHTA; CDR2 reads FQGNSA. CDR3 sequence reads: CASSLAPGSLYEQYF.

The chain is built from TRBV2 and TRBJ2-3; there is no DNA to check the TCRdb D call of TRBD2. The germline V gene encodes CDR1 SNHLY and CDR2 FYNNEI. The CDR3 is 16 amino acids. CDR3 protein: CASSEYGLEVTDTQYF. The full variable domain, rest sourced from reference TRBV2 and TRBJ2-3, is EPEVTQTPSHQVTQMGQEVILRCVPISNHLYFYWYRQILGQKVEFLVSFYNNEISEKSEIFDDQFSVERPDGSNFTLKIRSTKLEDSAMYFCASSEYGLEVTDTQYFGPGTRLTVL.